This TCR beta chain was sequenced in a study of OX40 agonist ivuxolimab in advanced cancers. Notes on the research overall: The costimulatory receptor OX40 (CD134) was targeted by ivuxolimab, a fully human IgG2 agonistic monoclonal antibody. Intravenous ivuxolimab was administered to patients every 2 weeks at six dose levels: 0.01, 0.1, 0.3, 1.5, 3 and 10 mg/kg. Of the approximately 50 dose-escalation patients, hepatocellular carcinoma was present in approximately 20, melanoma in around 15, renal cell carcinoma in 9 and head and neck cancer in 9. In the dose-escalation cohort, 82.7% of patients were male, and the mean age was approximately 55 years, with a range of roughly 23 to 85. Patients were allowed to have had prior anti-PD-1, anti-PD-L1 or anti-CTLA-4 therapy, and approximately 40% of the dose-escalation patients had been treated with checkpoint inhibitors. Three dose-escalation patients achieved partial responses, one with hepatocellular carcinoma and two with cutaneous melanoma. Peripheral TCRbeta sequencing aimed to test whether ivuxolimab altered TCR sequence diversity and caused clonal T-cell expansion. The monotherapy dose-escalation portion (N ≈ 50 patients) of the phase I ivuxolimab trial is reported in the paper.

Patients with autoimmune disease history or receiving systemic immunosuppression were excluded from the trial. Peripheral blood for TCR sequencing was collected from all dose cohorts at baseline, on cycle 4 day 1, and on cycle 7 day 1. Samples came from an open-label, multicenter, first-in-human phase I dose-escalation trial of ivuxolimab. Adults with locally advanced or metastatic melanoma, renal cell, hepatocellular, or head and neck squamous cell carcinoma were enrolled in the trial. CD4+ and CD8+ T cells were sorted separately from peripheral blood before TCR sequencing. CDR1 is given as SEHNR and CDR2 as FQNEAQ, both from the germline V gene (reference sequence). The CDR3 covers 13 residues, taking in both the cysteine and the phenylalanine. The kept DNA is CDR3 alone, 39 bases in frame from the first base. Trimming takes 1 base from V and 6 bases from J, and the germline ends sit 7 bases apart.

This clone was seen a handful of times. Its binding antigen is unknown. No clone much larger than this one lies a single base away; base qualities are absent. In the same sample, other DNA sequences code for this CDR3. Beyond this particular receptor, the publication reports: Which antigens the clonally expanded peripheral T cells were specific for was not determined. In the 0.1-3.0 mg/kg groups, partial responders had among the lowest normalized peripheral clonal expansion, particularly in CD8+ T cells. Low levels of normalized T-cell clonal expansion were also seen in some nonresponding patients. After ivuxolimab, more expanded clones were found on average in CD8+ T cells than in CD4+ T cells. At doses of 0.1 to 3.0 mg/kg, clonal expansion of both CD4+ and CD8+ blood T cells was observed from baseline to week 6.

Genomic DNA was extracted from sorted cells for sequencing of the TCRbeta CDR3 region. TCRbeta CDR3 regions were sequenced using the immunoSEQ Assay. TCRdb carries this immuneACCESS record with in-frame sequences only. Its versions omit some clonotypes, under half of them owing to an unresolved V gene in the studies checked, with the rest unexplained. The sample table records about 54,000 clones; approximately 89% of these occur just once. The ten largest clones add up to 8.7% of the sample. Recombination linked TRBV7-9 to TRBJ1-5; the D gene is not confidently resolved. The specimen comprised CD4+ or CD8+ T cells sorted from blood, sampled in a trial of the OX40 agonist ivuxolimab. This clonotype was sampled from an adult with an advanced solid tumor such as melanoma, head and neck, liver or kidney cancer. The nucleotide sequence is TGTGCCAGCAGCTTAGGCGGGAGTCAGCCCCAGCATTTT. Protein translation: CASSLGGSQPQHF.